Each of the 11 T cell receptor beta chains below was sequenced from the same sample in a study of breast tumors, draining lymph nodes, adjacent tissues (dated by TCRdb to the mid-2010s). The method was multiplex PCR. Sequencing used an Illumina HiSeq 2000. TCRdb handled the public reads itself, with Q25 trimming in fastp and clone calling in MiXCR, and kept productive beta chains. Rows are unified per CDR3 protein, each entry keeping the most common DNA and genes. For this sample the table gives about 230,000 distinct CDR3 sequences, of which 32% were detected only once. The biggest ten clones account for more than 1.3% of the sample. The lymph node samples were taken from the axillary draining lymph nodes of breast cancer patients. Sequencing was performed on axillary lymph node tissue. The receptors derive from a female donor with breast cancer. Some clones in this sample may be carry-over from other donors' samples.

The sample holds many counts of this clonotype. The chain couples TRBV20-1 to TRBJ2-6, with D tentatively TRBD1 (5 bases). Trimming took 0 bases from V and 0 from J, leaving 6 bases between them. CDR1 DFQATT and CDR2 SNEGSKA come from the germline V gene (reference sequence). This CDR3 spans 15 amino acids. The CDR3 nucleotides read TGCAGTGCTAGAGATCAGGGCTCTGGGGCCAACGTCCTGACTTTC. Residues: CSARDQGSGANVLTF.

This clonotype was seen at least ten times. This rearrangement joins TRBV7-9 to TRBJ2-5; D unclear. Per germline, CDR1 SEHNR and CDR2 FQNEAQ (reference sequence). There are 14 residues in the CDR3. Trimming cost V 4 bases and J 4 bases, with 13 bases left between them. CDR3 protein: CASSSAGRAETQYF. DNA of the CDR3: TGTGCCAGCAGCTCCGCCGGGCGAGCAGAGACCCAGTACTTC.

This clonotype has just a few counts. V and J are TRBV6-2 or TRBV6-3 and TRBJ2-7; TRBD1 matches at 10 bases. This CDR3 contains 16 residues. J lost 5 bases, V lost 2 bases, and 9 bases had no gene match. Per germline, CDR1 MNHEY and CDR2 SVGEGT. The CDR3 here is CASSYTRTGGRNEQYF. The CDR3, as DNA: TGTGCCAGCAGTTACACCCGGACAGGGGGGAGAAACGAGCAGTACTTC.

This clonotype was seen a handful of times. A clone one base away is much larger, so this may be a read error. The chain uses TRBV6-5 and TRBJ2-7; TRBD2 matches at 8 bases. V was clipped by 5 bases and J by 2 bases; unmatched bases: 8. Germline values: CDR1 MNHEY, CDR2 SVGAGI. There are 15 residues in the CDR3. CDR3 nucleotides: TGTGCCAGCAGTCCCGGGGGGGGGCGGGCCTACGAGCAGTACTTC. Protein sequence: CASSPGGGRAYEQYF.

The chain recombines TRBV6-6 with TRBJ1-1; the D is unclear. V gave up 5 bases and J gave up 4 bases, with 17 bases separating them. The CDR3 loop spans 15 amino acids. The germline CDR1 and CDR2 sequences are MNHNY and SVGAGI (reference sequence). Here the CDR3 DNA reads TGTGCCAGCAGTCACCGTCCAGAAACCAGCACTGAAGCTTTCTTT. Translation gives CASSHRPETSTEAFF.

The chain recombines TRBV10-2 with TRBJ1-3; unclear D gene. Trimming took off 2 bases at V and 1 base at J, with 6 bases between the two ends. In germline, CDR1 is WSHSY, CDR2 SAAADI. The CDR3 covers 14 residues. CDR3 loop: CASSENGSGNTIYF. The CDR3 coding sequence is TGCGCCAGCAGTGAGAACGGGTCTGGAAACACCATATATTTT.

This clonotype was seen more than once but under ten times. V gene TRBV12-3 or TRBV12-4 combines with J gene TRBJ1-1; D possibly corresponds to TRBD1 (5 bases). This CDR3 region has 12 residues. V gave up 1 base and J gave up 6 bases, with 6 bases separating them. CDR3 sequence reads: CASSLGDPEAFF. In DNA, the CDR3 is TGTGCCAGCAGTTTAGGGGACCCTGAAGCTTTCTTT.

The CDR3 DNA is TGTGCCAGCAGTGACGGGGGGTCCCCCCGCTACAATGAGCAGTTCTTC. Protein sequence: CASSDGGSPRYNEQFF. The chain recombines TRBV6-1 with TRBJ2-1; 7 bases are a match to TRBD2. V shed 3 bases, J shed 3 bases, and the junction held 8 bases outside the gene matches. Germline V gives CDR1 MNHNS, CDR2 SASEGT. The CDR3 sequence is 16 residues long.

The sample holds many counts of this clonotype. The chain links TRBV6-5 to TRBJ1-5; maybe TRBD1 (5 bases). Germline V lookup: CDR1 MNHEY, CDR2 SVGAGI. CDR3 size: 15 residues. Trimming took off 4 bases at V and 2 bases at J, with 12 bases between the two ends. CDR3 coding DNA: TGTGCCAGCAGTTTAGGGACCACAGGCAATCAGCCCCAGCATTTT. The encoded protein is CASSLGTTGNQPQHF.

This clonotype was observed many times. The chain employs TRBV7-6 and TRBJ2-7; TRBD1 is a possible D gene (6 bases). The CDR3 consists of 14 residues. Germline lookup yields CDR1 SGHVS and CDR2 FNYEAQ. V was shortened by 5 bases and J by 6 bases, with 17 bases between the two germline ends. CDR3 protein: CASSPGTLNLEQYF. The DNA for the CDR3 is TGTGCCAGCAGCCCCGGGACACTGAACCTCGAGCAGTACTTC.

A single count supports this clonotype. V and J are TRBV10-3 and TRBJ2-3; 9 bases are a match to TRBD2. Germline CDR1 is ENHRY and CDR2 is SYGVKD. The junction had 12 bases not matched to a gene; V was cut back by 10 bases and J by 4 bases. This CDR3 has 15 residues. DNA of the CDR3: TGTGCCACCGGGGGGCTAGCGGGGTGGGCAGATACGCAGTATTTT. Amino acids: CATGGLAGWADTQYF.